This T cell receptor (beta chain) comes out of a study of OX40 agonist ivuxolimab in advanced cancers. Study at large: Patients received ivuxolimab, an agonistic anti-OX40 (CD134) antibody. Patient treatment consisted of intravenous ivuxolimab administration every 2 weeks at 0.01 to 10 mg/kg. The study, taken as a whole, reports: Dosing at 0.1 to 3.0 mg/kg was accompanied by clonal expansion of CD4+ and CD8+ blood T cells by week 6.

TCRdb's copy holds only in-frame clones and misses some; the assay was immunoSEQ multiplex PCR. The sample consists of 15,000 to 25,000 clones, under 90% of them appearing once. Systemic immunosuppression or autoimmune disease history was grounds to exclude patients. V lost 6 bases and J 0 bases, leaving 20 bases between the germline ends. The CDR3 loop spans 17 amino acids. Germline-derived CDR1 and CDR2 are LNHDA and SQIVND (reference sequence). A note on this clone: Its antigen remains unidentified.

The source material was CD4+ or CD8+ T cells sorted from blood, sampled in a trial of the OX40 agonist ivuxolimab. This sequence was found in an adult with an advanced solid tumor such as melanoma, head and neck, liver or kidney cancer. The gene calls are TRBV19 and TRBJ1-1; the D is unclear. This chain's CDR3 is CASSATRATRMNTEAFF. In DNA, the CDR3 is TGTGCCAGTAGCGCGACCCGGGCAACCAGAATGAACACTGAAGCTTTCTTT.